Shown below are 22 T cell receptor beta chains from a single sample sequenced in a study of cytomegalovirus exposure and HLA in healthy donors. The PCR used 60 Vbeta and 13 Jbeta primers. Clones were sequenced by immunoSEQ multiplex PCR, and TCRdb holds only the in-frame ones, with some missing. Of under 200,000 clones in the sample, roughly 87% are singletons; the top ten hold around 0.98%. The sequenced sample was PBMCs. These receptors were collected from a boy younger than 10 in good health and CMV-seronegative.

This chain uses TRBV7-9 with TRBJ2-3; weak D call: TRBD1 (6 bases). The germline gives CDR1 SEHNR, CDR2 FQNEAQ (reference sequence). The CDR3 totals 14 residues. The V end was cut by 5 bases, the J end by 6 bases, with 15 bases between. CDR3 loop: CASSQVTGPDTQYF. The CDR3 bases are TGTGCCAGCAGCCAAGTCACAGGGCCCGATACGCAGTATTTT.

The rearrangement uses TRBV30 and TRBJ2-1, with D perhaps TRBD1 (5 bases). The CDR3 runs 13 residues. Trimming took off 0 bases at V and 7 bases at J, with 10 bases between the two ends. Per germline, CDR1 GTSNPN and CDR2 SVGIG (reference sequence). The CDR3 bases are TGTGCCTGGAGTGTAACCAGGGCAAATGAGCAGTTCTTC. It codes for CAWSVTRANEQFF.

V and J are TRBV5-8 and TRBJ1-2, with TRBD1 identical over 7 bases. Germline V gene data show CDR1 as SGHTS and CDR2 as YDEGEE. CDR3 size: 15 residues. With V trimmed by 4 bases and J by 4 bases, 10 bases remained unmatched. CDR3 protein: CASSQGQALIYGYTF. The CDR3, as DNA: TGTGCCAGCAGCCAAGGACAGGCCCTCATCTATGGCTACACCTTC.

The CDR3 nucleotides read TGTGCCAGCAGCTTAGAACAGAGTTTCTATGGCTACACCTTC. Protein sequence: CASSLEQSFYGYTF. The chain joins TRBV7-2 to TRBJ1-2; D gene ambiguous. CDR1 and CDR2 (germline): SGHTA, FQGNSA. Trimming shortened V by 1 base and J by 4 bases, and 10 bases separated the two germline ends. There are 14 residues in the CDR3.

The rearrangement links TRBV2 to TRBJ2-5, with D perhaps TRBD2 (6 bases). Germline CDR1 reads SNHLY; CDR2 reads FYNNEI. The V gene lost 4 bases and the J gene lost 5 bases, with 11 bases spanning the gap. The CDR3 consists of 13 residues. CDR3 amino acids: CASSVFRGETQYF. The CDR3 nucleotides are TGTGCCAGCAGTGTGTTTCGGGGGGAGACCCAGTACTTC.

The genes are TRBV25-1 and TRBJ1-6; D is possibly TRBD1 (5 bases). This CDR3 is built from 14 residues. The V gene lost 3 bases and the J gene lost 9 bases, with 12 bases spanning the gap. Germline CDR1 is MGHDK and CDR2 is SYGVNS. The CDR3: CASSDTSGGSPLHF. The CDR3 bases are TGTGCCAGCAGTGATACGTCGGGGGGTTCACCCCTCCACTTT. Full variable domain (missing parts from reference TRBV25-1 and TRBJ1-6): EADIYQTPRYLVIGTGKKITLECSQTMGHDKMYWYQQDPGMELHLIHYSYGVNSTEKGDLSSESTVSRIRTEHFPLTLESARPSHTSQYLCASSDTSGGSPLHFGNGTRLTVT.

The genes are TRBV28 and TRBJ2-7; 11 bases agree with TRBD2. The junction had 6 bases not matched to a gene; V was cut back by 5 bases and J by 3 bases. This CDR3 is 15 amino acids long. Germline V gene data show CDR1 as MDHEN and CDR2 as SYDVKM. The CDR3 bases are TGTGCCAGCAGTCAAACTAGCGGGAGAAGCTACGAGCAGTACTTC. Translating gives CASSQTSGRSYEQYF.

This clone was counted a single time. DNA of the CDR3: TGTGCCAGCAGCTTAGGGGGGACAGGGGCCTATCAGCCCCAGCATTTT. Amino acid sequence: CASSLGGTGAYQPQHF. V gene TRBV11-2 combines with J gene TRBJ1-5; 10 nucleotides line up with TRBD1. The CDR3 sequence is 16 residues long. The trim removed 1 base at V and 5 bases at J, leaving 5 bases unmatched. Germline V gives CDR1 SGHAT, CDR2 FQNNGV.

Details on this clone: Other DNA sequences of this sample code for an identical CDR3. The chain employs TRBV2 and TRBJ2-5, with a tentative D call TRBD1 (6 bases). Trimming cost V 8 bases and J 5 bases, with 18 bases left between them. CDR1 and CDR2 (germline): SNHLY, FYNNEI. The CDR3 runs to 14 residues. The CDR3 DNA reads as TGTGCCAGCGAGAAAGACAGGCTTCAGGAGACCCAGTACTTC. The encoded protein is CASEKDRLQETQYF.

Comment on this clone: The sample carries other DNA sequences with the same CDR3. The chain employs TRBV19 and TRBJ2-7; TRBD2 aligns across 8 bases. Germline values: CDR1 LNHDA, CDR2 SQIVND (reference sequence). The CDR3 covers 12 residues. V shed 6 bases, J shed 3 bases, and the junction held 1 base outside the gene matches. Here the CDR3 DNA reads TGTGCCAGTAGCGGGAGGGTCTACGAGCAGTACTTC. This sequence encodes CASSGRVYEQYF. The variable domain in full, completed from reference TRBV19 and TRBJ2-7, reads DGGITQSPKYLFRKEGQNVTLSCEQNLNHDAMYWYRQDPGQGLRLIYYSQIVNDFQKGDIAEGYSVSREKKESFPLTVTSAQKNPTAFYLCASSGRVYEQYFGPGTRLTVT.

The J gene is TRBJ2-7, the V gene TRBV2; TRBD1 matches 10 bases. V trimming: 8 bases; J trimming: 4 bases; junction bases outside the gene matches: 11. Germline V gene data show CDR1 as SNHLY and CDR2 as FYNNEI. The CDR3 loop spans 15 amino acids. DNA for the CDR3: TGTGCCAGCGCGCCTTTGGACAGGGGGTTTTACGAGCAGTACTTC. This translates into CASAPLDRGFYEQYF.

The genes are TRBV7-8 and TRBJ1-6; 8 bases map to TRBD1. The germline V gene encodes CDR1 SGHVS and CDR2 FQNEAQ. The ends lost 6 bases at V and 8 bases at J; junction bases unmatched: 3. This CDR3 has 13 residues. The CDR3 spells CASSWTGYSPLHF. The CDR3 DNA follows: TGTGCCAGCAGTTGGACAGGGTATTCACCCCTCCACTTT. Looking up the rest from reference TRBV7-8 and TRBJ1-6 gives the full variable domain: GAGVSQSPRYKVAKRGQDVALRCDPISGHVSLFWYQQALGQGPEFLTYFQNEAQLDKSGLPSDRFFAERPEGSVSTLKIQRTQQEDSAVYLCASSWTGYSPLHFGNGTRLTVT.

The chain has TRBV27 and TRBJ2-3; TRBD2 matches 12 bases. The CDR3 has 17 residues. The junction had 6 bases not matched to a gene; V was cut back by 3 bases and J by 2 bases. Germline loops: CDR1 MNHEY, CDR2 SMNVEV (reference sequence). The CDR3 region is CASSLTTSGRYTDTQYF. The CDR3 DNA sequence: TGTGCCAGCAGTTTGACGACTAGCGGGAGATACACAGATACGCAGTATTTT.

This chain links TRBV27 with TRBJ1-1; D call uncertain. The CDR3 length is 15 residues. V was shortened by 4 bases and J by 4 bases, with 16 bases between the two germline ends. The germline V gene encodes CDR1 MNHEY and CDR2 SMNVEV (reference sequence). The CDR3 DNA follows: TGTGCCAGCAGTTCTATGTCAGGCTACGGCACTGAAGCTTTCTTT. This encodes CASSSMSGYGTEAFF.

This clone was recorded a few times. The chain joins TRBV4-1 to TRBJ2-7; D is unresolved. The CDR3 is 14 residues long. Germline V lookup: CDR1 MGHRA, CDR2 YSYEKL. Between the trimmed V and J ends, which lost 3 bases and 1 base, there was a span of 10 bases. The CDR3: CASSHISRSYEQYF. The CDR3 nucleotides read TGCGCCAGCAGCCATATATCCCGTTCCTACGAGCAGTACTTC.

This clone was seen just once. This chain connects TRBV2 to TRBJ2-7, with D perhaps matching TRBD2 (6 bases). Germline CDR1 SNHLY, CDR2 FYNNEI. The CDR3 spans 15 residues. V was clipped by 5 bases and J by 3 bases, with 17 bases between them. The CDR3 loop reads CASSPKEGSNYEQYF. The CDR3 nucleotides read TGTGCCAGCAGTCCGAAGGAGGGGTCGAACTACGAGCAGTACTTC.

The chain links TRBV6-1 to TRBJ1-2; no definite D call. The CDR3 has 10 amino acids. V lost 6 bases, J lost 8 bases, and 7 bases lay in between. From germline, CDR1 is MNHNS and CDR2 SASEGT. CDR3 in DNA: TGTGCCAGCAGCACGGGAGGCTACACCTTC. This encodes CASSTGGYTF.

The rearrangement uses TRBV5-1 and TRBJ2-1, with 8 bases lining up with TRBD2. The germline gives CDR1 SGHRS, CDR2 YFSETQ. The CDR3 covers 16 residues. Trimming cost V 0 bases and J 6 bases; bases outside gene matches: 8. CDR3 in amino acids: CASSLGGAGVGNEQFF. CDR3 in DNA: TGCGCCAGCAGCTTGGGGGGAGCGGGAGTCGGCAATGAGCAGTTCTTC.

The CDR3 spells CASSLLDNNNEQFF. CDR3 nucleotide sequence: TGTGCCAGCAGCTTACTCGACAACAACAATGAGCAGTTCTTC. The chain has TRBV5-8 and TRBJ2-1; D ambiguous. This CDR3 contains 14 residues. CDR1 and CDR2 (germline): SGHTS, YDEGEE. Trimming stripped 2 bases from V and 5 bases from J, with 11 bases between.

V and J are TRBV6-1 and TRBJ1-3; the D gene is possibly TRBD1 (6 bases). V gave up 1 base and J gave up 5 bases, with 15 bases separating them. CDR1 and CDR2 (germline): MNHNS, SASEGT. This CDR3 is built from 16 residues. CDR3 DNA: TGTGCCAGCAGTGAAGGACCGACAGGAGTAAGAAACACCATATATTTT. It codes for CASSEGPTGVRNTIYF.

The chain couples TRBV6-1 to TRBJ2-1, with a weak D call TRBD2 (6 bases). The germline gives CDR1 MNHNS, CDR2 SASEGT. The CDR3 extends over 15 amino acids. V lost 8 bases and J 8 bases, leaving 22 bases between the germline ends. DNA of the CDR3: TGTGCCAGCGCTCCCCGGTCGCGGCGGGGCGATGAGCAGTTCTTC. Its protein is CASAPRSRRGDEQFF.

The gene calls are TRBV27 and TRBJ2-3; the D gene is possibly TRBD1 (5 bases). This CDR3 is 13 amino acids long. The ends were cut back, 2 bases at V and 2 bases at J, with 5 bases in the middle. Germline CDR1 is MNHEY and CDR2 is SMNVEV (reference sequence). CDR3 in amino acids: CASSLGATDTQYF. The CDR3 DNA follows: TGTGCCAGCAGTTTAGGGGCCACAGATACGCAGTATTTT.